This T cell receptor beta chain was sequenced in a study of blood T cell dynamics during melanoma immunotherapy. The overall study: Standard first-line treatment here was pembrolizumab or nivolumab plus ipilimumab in metastatic melanoma.

Time point reported: week 3, after first cycle of checkpoint inhibitor. Patients with prior systemic cancer treatment, concomitant immunosuppressants, or other active malignancies were excluded. This clone has a single count. Each bulk PBMC sample had approximately 400 ng DNA loaded. Produced via immunoSEQ multiplex PCR; TCRdb's table is partial and in-frame only. This table has some 14,000 clones, around 90% appearing once. Germline lookup yields CDR1 MNHNS and CDR2 SASEGT. V was trimmed by 6 bases and J by 2 bases, leaving 16 bases between them. There are 15 residues in the CDR3. The sequencing used blood, collected from a patient treated with checkpoint blockade. The clonotype comes from a human donor with melanoma. This sequence joins TRBV6-1 and TRBJ2-5; TRBD2 is a possible D gene (5 bases). The CDR3 bases are TGTGCCAGCAGCCCACGGACTGCCCGACAAGAGACCCAGTACTTC. This encodes CASSPRTARQETQYF.